The present T cell receptor (beta chain) was sequenced within a study of human T cells and chemical hapten exposure. Study-wide background: Mainly, slight library volume differences in the pool made TCR yields vary. Whole-study results and caveats: DPC sensitization did not alter TCRs above 1 in 1000 frequency.

Noted time point: healthy volunteer bleed at 6 weeks. Unfractionated whole blood was the source from which total RNA was extracted. This clonotype was observed many times. Antigen unknown. Germline V CDR1 and CDR2: SGDLS, YYNGEE. The CDR3 totals 14 residues. The V and J ends lost 4 bases and 7 bases respectively, with 17 bases between them. Per the study methods: The number of TCRs in each sample had a median of about 95,000 and spanned roughly 23,224 to 750,000. MiXCR was run by TCRdb on the RACE reads, yielding one entry per CDR3 protein. The V and J calls here are based on TCRdb, not the publication. The sample contains approximately 79,000 distinct CDR3 sequences, 8.6% of which appear only once.

This clonotype originated in a male donor in good health. Some clones in this sample may be carry-over from other donors' samples. The chain recombines TRBV9 with TRBJ1-2, with D possibly matching TRBD1 (5 bases). Sample: whole blood. The DNA for the CDR3 is TGTGCCAGCAGCCCCTCCGGGCCGGGGGGTGGCTACACCTTC. This sequence encodes CASSPSGPGGGYTF.